The entry below describes one T cell receptor beta chain. The length of the CDR3 is 16 residues. Germline trimming cut 0 bases from V and 0 bases from J; bases unmatched to any gene: 6. Germline V gene data show CDR1 as GTSNPN and CDR2 as SVGIG (reference sequence). Donors, without exception, were Caucasian adults residing in Nashville, Tennessee. About 280 ng DNA, about 30,000 T cell genomes, went into unsorted PBMC replicate PCRs. Profiling relied on immunoSEQ multiplex PCR, and the TCRdb table lists in-frame clones only, not all of them. The sample has 450,000 to 600,000 clones, about four fifths seen once. The sample originates from a study of shared clonotypes between healthy human individuals.

This rearrangement joins TRBV30 to TRBJ2-7; the match to TRBD1 covers 9 bases. This clonotype originated in a woman aged 40 to 50 in good health. Some clones in this sample may be carry-over from other donors' samples. Specimen: PBMCs. CDR3 protein: CAWSVRGTGSSYEQYF. As DNA, the CDR3 is TGTGCCTGGAGTGTAAGAGGGACAGGGAGCTCCTACGAGCAGTACTTC.